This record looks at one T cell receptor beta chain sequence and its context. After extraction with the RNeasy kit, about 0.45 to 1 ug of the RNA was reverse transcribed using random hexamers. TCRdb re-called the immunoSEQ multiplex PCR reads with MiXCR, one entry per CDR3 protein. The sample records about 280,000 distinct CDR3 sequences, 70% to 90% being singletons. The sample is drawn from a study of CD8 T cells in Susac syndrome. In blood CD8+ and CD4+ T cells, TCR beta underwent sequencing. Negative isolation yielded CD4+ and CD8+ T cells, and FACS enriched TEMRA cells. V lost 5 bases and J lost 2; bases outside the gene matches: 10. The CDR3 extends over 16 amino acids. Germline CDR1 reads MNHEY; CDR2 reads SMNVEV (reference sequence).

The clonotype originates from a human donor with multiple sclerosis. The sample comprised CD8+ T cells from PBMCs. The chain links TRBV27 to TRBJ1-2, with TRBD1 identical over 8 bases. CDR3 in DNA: TGTGCCAGCAGTCCCTCGACAGGGGTACTAAACTATGGCTACACCTTC. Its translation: CASSPSTGVLNYGYTF.